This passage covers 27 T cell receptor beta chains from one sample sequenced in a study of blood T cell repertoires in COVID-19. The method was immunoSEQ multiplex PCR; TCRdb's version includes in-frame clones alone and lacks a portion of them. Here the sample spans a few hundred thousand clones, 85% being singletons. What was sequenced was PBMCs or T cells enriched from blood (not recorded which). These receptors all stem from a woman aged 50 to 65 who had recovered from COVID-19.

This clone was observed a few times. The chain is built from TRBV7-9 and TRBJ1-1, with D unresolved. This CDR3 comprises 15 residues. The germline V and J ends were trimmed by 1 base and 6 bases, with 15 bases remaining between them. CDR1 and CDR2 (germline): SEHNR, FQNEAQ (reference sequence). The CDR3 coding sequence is TGTGCCAGCAGCTTAGTCATCACCCTCGAGGCTGAAGCTTTCTTT. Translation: CASSLVITLEAEAFF.

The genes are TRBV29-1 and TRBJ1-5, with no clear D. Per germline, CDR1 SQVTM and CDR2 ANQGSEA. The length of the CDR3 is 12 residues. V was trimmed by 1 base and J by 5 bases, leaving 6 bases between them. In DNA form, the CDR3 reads TGCAGCGTTGAAGCACCAGATCAGCCCCAGCATTTT. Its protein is CSVEAPDQPQHF.

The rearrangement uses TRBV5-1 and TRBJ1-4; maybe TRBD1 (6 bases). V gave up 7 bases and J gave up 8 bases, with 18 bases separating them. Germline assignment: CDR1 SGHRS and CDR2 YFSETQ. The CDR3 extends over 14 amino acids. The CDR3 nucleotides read TGCGCCAGCTCGCAAGGGGGATCTGGGGAAAAACTGTTTTTT. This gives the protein CASSQGGSGEKLFF.

CDR3 amino acids: CASSQGQGSYNEQFF. The CDR3 DNA reads TGCGCCAGCAGTCAAGGACAGGGCTCCTACAATGAGCAGTTCTTC. The chain has TRBV5-1 and TRBJ2-1; 8 nucleotides align to TRBD1. With 5 bases clipped from V and 0 bases from J, the junction kept 4 bases outside the gene matches. CDR1 SGHRS and CDR2 YFSETQ come from the germline V gene. There are 15 residues in the CDR3.

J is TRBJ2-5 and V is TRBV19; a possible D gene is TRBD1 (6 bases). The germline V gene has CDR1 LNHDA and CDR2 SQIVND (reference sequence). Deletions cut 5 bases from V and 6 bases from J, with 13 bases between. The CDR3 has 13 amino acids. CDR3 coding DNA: TGTGCCAGTAGTCCAAGCAGGGGCCAGACCCAGTACTTC. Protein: CASSPSRGQTQYF. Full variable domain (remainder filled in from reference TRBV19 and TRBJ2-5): DGGITQSPKYLFRKEGQNVTLSCEQNLNHDAMYWYRQDPGQGLRLIYYSQIVNDFQKGDIAEGYSVSREKKESFPLTVTSAQKNPTAFYLCASSPSRGQTQYFGPGTRLLVL.

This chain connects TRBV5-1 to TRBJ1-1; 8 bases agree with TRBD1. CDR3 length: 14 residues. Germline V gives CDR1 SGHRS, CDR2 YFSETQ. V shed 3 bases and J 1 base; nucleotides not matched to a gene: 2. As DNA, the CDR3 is TGCGCCAGCAGCTGGGGACAGGAGAACACTGAAGCTTTCTTT. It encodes CASSWGQENTEAFF.

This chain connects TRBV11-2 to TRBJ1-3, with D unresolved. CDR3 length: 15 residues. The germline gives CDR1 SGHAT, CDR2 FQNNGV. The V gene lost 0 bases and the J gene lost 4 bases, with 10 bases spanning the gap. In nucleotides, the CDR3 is TGTGCCAGCAGCTTAGAGTCGTTTTCGGGAAACACCATATATTTT. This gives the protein CASSLESFSGNTIYF.

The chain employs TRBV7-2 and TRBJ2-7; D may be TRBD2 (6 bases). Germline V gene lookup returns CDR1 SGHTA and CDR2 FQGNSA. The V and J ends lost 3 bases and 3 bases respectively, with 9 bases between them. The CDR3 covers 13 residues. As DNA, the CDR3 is TGTGCCAGCAGCTTCAAAGCGGGCTACGAGCAGTACTTC. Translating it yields CASSFKAGYEQYF.

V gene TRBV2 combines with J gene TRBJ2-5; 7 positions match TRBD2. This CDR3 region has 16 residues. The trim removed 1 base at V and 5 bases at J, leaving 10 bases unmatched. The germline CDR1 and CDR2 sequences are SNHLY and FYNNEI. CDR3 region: CASSEGRALGGETQYF. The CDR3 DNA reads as TGTGCCAGCAGTGAAGGGAGGGCCCTGGGAGGGGAGACCCAGTACTTC. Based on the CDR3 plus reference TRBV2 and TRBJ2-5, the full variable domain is EPEVTQTPSHQVTQMGQEVILRCVPISNHLYFYWYRQILGQKVEFLVSFYNNEISEKSEIFDDQFSVERPDGSNFTLKIRSTKLEDSAMYFCASSEGRALGGETQYFGPGTRLLVL.

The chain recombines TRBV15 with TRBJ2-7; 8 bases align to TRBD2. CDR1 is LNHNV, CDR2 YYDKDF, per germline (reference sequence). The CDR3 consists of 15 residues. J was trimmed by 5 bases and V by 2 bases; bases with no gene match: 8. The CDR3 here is CATSRLLAGGDEQYF. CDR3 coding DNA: TGTGCCACCAGCAGATTACTTGCGGGGGGCGACGAGCAGTACTTC. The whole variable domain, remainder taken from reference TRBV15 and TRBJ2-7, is DAMVIQNPRYQVTQFGKPVTLSCSQTLNHNVMYWYQQKSSQAPKLLFHYYDKDFNNEADTPDNFQSRRPNTSFCFLDIRSPGLGDTAMYLCATSRLLAGGDEQYFGPGTRLTVT.

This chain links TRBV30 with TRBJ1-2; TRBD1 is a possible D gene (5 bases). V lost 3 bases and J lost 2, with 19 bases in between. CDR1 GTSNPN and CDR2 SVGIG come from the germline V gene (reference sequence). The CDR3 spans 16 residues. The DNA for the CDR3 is TGTGCCTGGAGAGCCAGACAGTTCGTACGCAACTATGGCTACACCTTC. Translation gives CAWRARQFVRNYGYTF.

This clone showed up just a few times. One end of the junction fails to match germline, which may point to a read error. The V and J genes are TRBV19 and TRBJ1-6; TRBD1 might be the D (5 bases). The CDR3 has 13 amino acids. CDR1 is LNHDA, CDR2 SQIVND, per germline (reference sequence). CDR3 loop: CASTRTTGSPLHF. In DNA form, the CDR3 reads TGTGCCAGTACCAGGACAACGGGTTCACCACTCCACTTT.

CDR3 sequence (DNA): TGTGCCAGCAGCGGTGGACTAGCGGGTTCCGGCTACGAGCAGTACTTC. Amino acids: CASSGGLAGSGYEQYF. The chain combines TRBV14 with TRBJ2-7; 11 nucleotides align to TRBD2. Germline CDR1 and CDR2: SGHDN and FVKESK. Trimming took 5 bases from V and 3 from J; bases not matched to a gene: 9. The CDR3 loop spans 16 amino acids.

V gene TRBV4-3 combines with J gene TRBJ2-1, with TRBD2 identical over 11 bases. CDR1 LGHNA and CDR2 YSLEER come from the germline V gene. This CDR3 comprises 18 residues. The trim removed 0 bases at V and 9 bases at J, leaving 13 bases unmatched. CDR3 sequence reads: CASSQDLVPSGRPLEQFF. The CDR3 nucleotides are TGCGCCAGCAGCCAAGATTTAGTCCCTAGCGGGAGGCCCCTTGAGCAGTTCTTC.

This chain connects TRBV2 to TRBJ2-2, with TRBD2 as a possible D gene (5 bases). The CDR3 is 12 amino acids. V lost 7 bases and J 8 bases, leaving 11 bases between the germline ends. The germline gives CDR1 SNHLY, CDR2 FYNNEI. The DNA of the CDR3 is TGTGCCAGCATCCTGGAGGCTGGGGAGCTGTTTTTT. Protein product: CASILEAGELFF.

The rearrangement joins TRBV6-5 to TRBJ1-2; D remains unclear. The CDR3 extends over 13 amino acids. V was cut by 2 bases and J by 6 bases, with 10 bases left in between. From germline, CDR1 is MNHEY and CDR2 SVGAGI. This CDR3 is CASSYRRENGYTF. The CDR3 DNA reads TGTGCCAGCAGTTACAGGCGGGAAAATGGCTACACCTTC.

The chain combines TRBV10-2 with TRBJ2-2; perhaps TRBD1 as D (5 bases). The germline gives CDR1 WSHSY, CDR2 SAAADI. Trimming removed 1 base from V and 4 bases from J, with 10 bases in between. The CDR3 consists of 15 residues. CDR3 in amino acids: CASSELTVGTGELFF. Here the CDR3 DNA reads TGCGCCAGCAGTGAGTTGACAGTAGGCACCGGGGAGCTGTTTTTT.

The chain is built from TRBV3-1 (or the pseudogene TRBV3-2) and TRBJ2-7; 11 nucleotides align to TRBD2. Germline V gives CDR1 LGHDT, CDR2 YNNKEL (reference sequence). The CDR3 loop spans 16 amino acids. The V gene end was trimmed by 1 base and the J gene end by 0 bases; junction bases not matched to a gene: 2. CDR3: CASSQGSGRGSYEQYF. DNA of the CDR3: TGTGCCAGCAGCCAAGGTAGCGGGAGGGGCTCCTACGAGCAGTACTTC.

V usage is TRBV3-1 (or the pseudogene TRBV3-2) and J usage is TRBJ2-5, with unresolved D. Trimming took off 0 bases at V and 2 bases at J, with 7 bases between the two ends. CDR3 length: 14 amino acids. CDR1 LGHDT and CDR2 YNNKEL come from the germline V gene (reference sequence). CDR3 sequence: CASSQESTQETQYF. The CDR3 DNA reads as TGTGCCAGCAGCCAAGAAAGCACTCAAGAGACCCAGTACTTC.

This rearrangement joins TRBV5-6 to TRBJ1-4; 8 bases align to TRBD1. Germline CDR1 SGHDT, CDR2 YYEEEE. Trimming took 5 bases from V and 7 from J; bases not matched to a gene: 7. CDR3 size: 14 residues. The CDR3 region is CASRPGGSGEKLFF. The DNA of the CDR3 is TGTGCCAGCAGGCCAGGGGGCAGTGGTGAAAAACTGTTTTTT.

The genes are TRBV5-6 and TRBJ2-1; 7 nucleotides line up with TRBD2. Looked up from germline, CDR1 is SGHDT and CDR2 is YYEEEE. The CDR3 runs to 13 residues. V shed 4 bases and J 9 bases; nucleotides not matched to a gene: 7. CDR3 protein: CASSPTSDIEQFF. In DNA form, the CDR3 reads TGTGCCAGCAGCCCTACTAGCGACATTGAGCAGTTCTTC.

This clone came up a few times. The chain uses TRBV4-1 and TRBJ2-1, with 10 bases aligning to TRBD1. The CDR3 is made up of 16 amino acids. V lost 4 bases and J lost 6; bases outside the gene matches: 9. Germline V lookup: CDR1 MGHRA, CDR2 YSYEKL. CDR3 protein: CASSPSATGGFNEQFF. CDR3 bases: TGCGCCAGCAGCCCGTCTGCGACAGGGGGCTTCAATGAGCAGTTCTTC.

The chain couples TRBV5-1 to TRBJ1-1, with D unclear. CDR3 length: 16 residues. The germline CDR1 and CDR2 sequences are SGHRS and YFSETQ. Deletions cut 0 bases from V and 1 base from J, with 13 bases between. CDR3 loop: CASSLEGGLANTEAFF. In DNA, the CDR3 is TGCGCCAGCAGCTTGGAGGGTGGGCTAGCGAACACTGAAGCTTTCTTT.

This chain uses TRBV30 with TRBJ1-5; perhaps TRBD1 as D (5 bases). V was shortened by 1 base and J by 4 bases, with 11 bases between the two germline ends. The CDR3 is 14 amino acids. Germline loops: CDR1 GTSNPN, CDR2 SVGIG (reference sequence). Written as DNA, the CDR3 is TGTGCCTGGAGTGGGACACATCCGAATCAGCCCCAGCATTTT. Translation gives CAWSGTHPNQPQHF.

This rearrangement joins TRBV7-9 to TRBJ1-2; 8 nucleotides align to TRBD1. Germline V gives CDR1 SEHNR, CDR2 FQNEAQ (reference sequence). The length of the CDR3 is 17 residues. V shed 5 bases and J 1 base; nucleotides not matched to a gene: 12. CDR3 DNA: TGTGCCAGCAGCCCATATCGGACAGGGCGCGATAACTATGGCTACACCTTC. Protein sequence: CASSPYRTGRDNYGYTF.

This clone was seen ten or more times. The CDR3 loop is CASSHHGEGGNEKLFF. The CDR3 bases are TGCGCCAGCAGCCATCATGGGGAGGGGGGAAATGAAAAACTGTTTTTT. The chain couples TRBV4-1 to TRBJ1-4, with D perhaps TRBD1 (6 bases). This CDR3 contains 16 residues. V gave up 3 bases and J gave up 5 bases, with 16 bases separating them. CDR1 MGHRA and CDR2 YSYEKL come from the germline V gene.

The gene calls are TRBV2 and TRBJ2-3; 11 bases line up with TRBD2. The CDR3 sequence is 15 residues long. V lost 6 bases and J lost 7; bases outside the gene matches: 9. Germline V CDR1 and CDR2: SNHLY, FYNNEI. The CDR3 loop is CASRPLAGGQNTQYF. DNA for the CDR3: TGTGCCAGCAGACCCCTAGCGGGGGGCCAGAATACGCAGTATTTT.